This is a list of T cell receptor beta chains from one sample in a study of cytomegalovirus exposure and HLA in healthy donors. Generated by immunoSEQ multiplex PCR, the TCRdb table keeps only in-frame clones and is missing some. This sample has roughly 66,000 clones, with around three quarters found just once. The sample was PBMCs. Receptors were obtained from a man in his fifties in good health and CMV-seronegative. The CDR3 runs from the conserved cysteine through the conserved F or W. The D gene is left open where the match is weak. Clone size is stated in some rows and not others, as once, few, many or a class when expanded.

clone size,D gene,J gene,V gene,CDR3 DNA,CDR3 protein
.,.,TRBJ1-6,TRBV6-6,TGTGCCAGCAGGGACAGCTATAATTCACCCCTCCACTTT,CASRDSYNSPLHF
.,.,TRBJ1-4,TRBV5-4,TGTGCCAGCAACAGTGGGACTAATGAAAAACTGTTTTTT,CASNSGTNEKLFF
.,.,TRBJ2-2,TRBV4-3,TGCGCCAGCAGCCAAAAAAGTATGAGCGTTGCCGGGGAGCTGTTTTTT,CASSQKSMSVAGELFF
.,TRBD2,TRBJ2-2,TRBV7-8,TGTGCCAGCAGTCAAACAGGGGCTAGCGGGAGTTTGAGGGAGCTGTTTTTT,CASSQTGASGSLRELFF
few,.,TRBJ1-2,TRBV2,TGTGCCAGCAGTGAAGGAGAAATTCTAGGCTACACCTTC,CASSEGEILGYTF
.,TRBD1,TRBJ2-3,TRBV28,TGTGCCAGCAGTTCCCGGGACAGAGACACAGATACGCAGTATTTT,CASSSRDRDTDTQYF
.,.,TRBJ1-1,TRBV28,TGTGCCAGCAGTTTGACAGTTATGAACACTGAAGCTTTCTTT,CASSLTVMNTEAFF
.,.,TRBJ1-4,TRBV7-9,TGTGCCAGCAGCTTAGTGAGTACCAGGGGCGGTGAAAAACTGTTTTTT,CASSLVSTRGGEKLFF
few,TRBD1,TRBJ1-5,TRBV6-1,TGTGCCAGCAGTGAGGGACAGGGGGTAGTTCAGCCCCAGCATTTT,CASSEGQGVVQPQHF
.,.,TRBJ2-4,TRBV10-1,TGCGCCAGCAGTGTCGAGGCCGAAGTTAGTCTAGCCAAAAACATTCAGTACTTC,CASSVEAEVSLAKNIQYF
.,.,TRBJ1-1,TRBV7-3,TGTGCCAGCAGCCTCTCTGGGGGCAACACTGAAGCTTTCTTT,CASSLSGGNTEAFF
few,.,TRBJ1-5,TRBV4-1,TGCGCCAGCAGCCAAGGCGGGGGAGCCGGAAGCAATCAGCCCCAGCATTTT,CASSQGGGAGSNQPQHF
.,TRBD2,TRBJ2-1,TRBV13,TGTGCCAGCAGCTTAGGTGAGACTAGCGGGATAGATGAGCAGTTCTTC,CASSLGETSGIDEQFF
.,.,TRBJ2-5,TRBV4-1,TGCGCCAGCAGCCAAGGTACATCGTACAAAAAGACCCAGTACTTC,CASSQGTSYKKTQYF
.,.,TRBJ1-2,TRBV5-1,TGCGCCAGCAGCTTGGGTCGGGGGTCGATCTATGGCTACACCTTC,CASSLGRGSIYGYTF
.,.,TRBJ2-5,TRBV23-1,TGCGCCGGCGAGACTGATCAAGAGACCCAGTACTTC,CAGETDQETQYF
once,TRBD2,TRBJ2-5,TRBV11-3,TGTGCCAGCAGCCAAGGACTAGCGGGAGTTAGGGAGACCCAGTACTTC,CASSQGLAGVRETQYF
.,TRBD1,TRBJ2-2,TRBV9,TGTGCCAGCAGCGTGGGACAGGGAGGGACCGGGGAGCTGTTTTTT,CASSVGQGGTGELFF
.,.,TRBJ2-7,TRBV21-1,TGTGCCAGCAGCAAACGTGGACTATACTACGAGCAGTACTTC,CASSKRGLYYEQYF
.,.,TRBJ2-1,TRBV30,TGTGCCTGTGGGGCGGGAAGCTCCTACAATGAGCAGTTCTTC,CACGAGSSYNEQFF
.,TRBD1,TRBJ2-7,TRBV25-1,TGTGCCAGCAGTGAACAGGGGGCCGCGTGTGAGCAGTACTTC,CASSEQGAACEQYF
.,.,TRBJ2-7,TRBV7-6,TGTGCCAGCAGCCCTGGGACATCGTCCGAGCAGTACTTC,CASSPGTSSEQYF
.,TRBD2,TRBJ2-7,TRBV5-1,TGCGCCAGCAGCTTGGGGCAGGGAGGGGTCGAGCAGTACTTC,CASSLGQGGVEQYF
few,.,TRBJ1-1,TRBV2,TGTGCCAGCAGAGGGGACACCCTGAACACTGAAGCTTTCTTT,CASRGDTLNTEAFF
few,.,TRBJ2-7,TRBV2,TGTGCCAGCATAGGAGCGAACTCCTACGAGCAGTACTTC,CASIGANSYEQYF
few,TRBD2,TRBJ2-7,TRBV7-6,TGTGCCAGCAGGGTTCAGGCTAGCGGGAGCTACGAGCAGTACTTC,CASRVQASGSYEQYF
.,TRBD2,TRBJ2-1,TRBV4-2,TGTGCCAGCAGCCAAAGAGAGGCTAGCGGGGGGCAGACCTACAATGAGCAGTTCTTC,CASSQREASGGQTYNEQFF
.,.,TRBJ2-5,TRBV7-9,TGTGCCAGCAGCTTTGGGGGGGCCTTCGAGACCCAGTACTTC,CASSFGGAFETQYF
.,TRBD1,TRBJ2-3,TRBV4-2,TGTGCCAGCAGCCAAGAATTGGGACAGGGGAGCACAGATACGCAGTATTTT,CASSQELGQGSTDTQYF
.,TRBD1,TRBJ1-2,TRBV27,TGTGCCAGCAGTTCCCTCGGGACAGGCGTTTTTGGCTACACCTTC,CASSSLGTGVFGYTF
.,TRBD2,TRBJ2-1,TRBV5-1,TGCGCCAGCAGCTCGAGGGTTGGTAGCGGGAGTCCTAGCTCCTACAATGAGCAGTTCTTC,CASSSRVGSGSPSSYNEQFF
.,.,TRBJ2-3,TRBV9,TGTGCCAGCAGCGCGGGGGTACTTTCACAAGATACGCAGTATTTT,CASSAGVLSQDTQYF
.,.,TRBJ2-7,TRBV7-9,TGTGCCAGCTTGGGGCTCGGCTCCTACGAGCAGTACTTC,CASLGLGSYEQYF
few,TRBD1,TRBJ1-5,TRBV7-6,TGTGCCAGCAGCTTGGGACAGATGAATCAGCCCCAGCATTTT,CASSLGQMNQPQHF
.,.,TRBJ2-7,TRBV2,TGTGCCAGCAGTGGTCAGGGTCCCTACGAGCAGTACTTC,CASSGQGPYEQYF
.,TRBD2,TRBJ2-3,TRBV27,TGTGCCAGCAGTTGGGGGGGTGGAGGAGATACGCAGTATTTT,CASSWGGGGDTQYF
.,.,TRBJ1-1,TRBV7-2,TGTGCCAGCAGCTTAGGAGCAGGGTTTGGTGAAGCTTTCTTT,CASSLGAGFGEAFF
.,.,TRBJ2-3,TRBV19,TGTGCCAGTACCCGAACGGACTCTACGTGGACGCAGTATTTT,CASTRTDSTWTQYF
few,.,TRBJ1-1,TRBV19,TGTGCCAGTATGCGGGGGAGGGACACTGAAGCTTTCTTT,CASMRGRDTEAFF
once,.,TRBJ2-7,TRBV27,TGTGCCAGCAGGACGCGCGGGACAGCGTCCTACGAGCAGTACTTC,CASRTRGTASYEQYF
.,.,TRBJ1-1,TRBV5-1,TGCGCCAGCAGCTTCGGGGGGCAGAGGACTGAAGCTTTCTTT,CASSFGGQRTEAFF
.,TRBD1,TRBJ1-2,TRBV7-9,TGTGCCAGCAGCTTAGATATCGGGACAGAGGATTATGGCTACACCTTC,CASSLDIGTEDYGYTF